The 7 T cell receptor beta chains below come from one sample, sequenced in a study of identical twins. TCRdb fed the 5' RACE reads into MiXCR, producing one record per CDR3 protein. Altogether 200,000 to 250,000 distinct CDR3 sequences are present, roughly 13% being singletons, with the ten largest covering roughly 4%. The data were also submitted as part of a second study, on yellow fever vaccine responses in identical twins.

Sequenced material: memory (CD45RO+) T cells sorted from blood. These receptors were taken from a woman between 18 and 29 years old in good health.

V and J are TRBV29-1 and TRBJ2-3; D remains unclear. Deletions cut 6 bases from V and 4 bases from J, with 20 bases between. The CDR3 extends over 15 amino acids. Germline V gene sequence: CDR1 SQVTM, CDR2 ANQGSEA. CDR3 loop: CSVGQVPGWADTQYF. Written as DNA, the CDR3 is TGCAGCGTGGGCCAGGTTCCGGGCTGGGCAGATACGCAGTATTTT.

This clonotype has more than one count but fewer than ten. This chain uses TRBV20-1 with TRBJ2-1, with TRBD2 matching over 9 bases. Germline V gene sequence: CDR1 DFQATT, CDR2 SNEGSKA (reference sequence). The CDR3 is 15 amino acids. The junction had 9 bases not matched to a gene; V was cut back by 2 bases and J by 7 bases. As DNA, the CDR3 is TGCAGTGCTAGAAAATTAGCGGGAGAGGTTAATGAGCAGTTCTTC. Translating gives CSARKLAGEVNEQFF.

The CDR3 sequence is CAWSVFGGGELFF. The CDR3 DNA follows: TGTGCCTGGAGTGTCTTCGGCGGCGGGGAGCTGTTTTTT. The chain joins TRBV30 to TRBJ2-2, with D unclear. Germline loops: CDR1 GTSNPN, CDR2 SVGIG (reference sequence). This CDR3 region has 13 residues. V was trimmed by 0 bases and J by 7 bases, leaving 9 bases between them.

In its sample, this clonotype was seen a few times. The chain joins TRBV20-1 to TRBJ2-1; no reliable D call. V shed 2 bases and J shed 5 bases, with 13 bases lying between them. The CDR3 has 14 amino acids. CDR1 is DFQATT and CDR2 is SNEGSKA in the germline V gene (reference sequence). In nucleotides, the CDR3 is TGCAGTGCTAGATTGGTGCAGTCGCACAATGAGCAGTTCTTC. Encoded protein: CSARLVQSHNEQFF.

This clonotype was seen only a few times. This rearrangement joins TRBV4-1 to TRBJ2-7; D remains unclear. The CDR3 is 12 amino acids. Trimming shortened V by 3 bases and J by 4 bases, and 7 bases separated the two germline ends. Germline V lookup: CDR1 MGHRA, CDR2 YSYEKL. CDR3 loop: CASSQDPYEQYF. The CDR3 bases are TGCGCCAGCAGCCAGGACCCATACGAGCAGTACTTC.

This clonotype showed up just once. CDR3 nucleotide sequence: TGTGCCAGCGCGACGATATCGGGACACCCGAACACTGAAGCTTTCTTT. This encodes CASATISGHPNTEAFF. The chain recombines TRBV18 with TRBJ1-1; D may be TRBD1 (6 bases). Germline CDR1 reads KGHSH; CDR2 reads LQKENI. The CDR3 sequence is 16 residues long. Trimming took off 8 bases at V and 1 base at J, with 20 bases between the two ends.

This clonotype was seen a handful of times. The chain uses TRBV27 and TRBJ1-5; 7 nucleotides align to TRBD1. Looked up from germline, CDR1 is MNHEY and CDR2 is SMNVEV (reference sequence). The CDR3 sequence is 15 residues long. With V trimmed by 5 bases and J by 2 bases, 6 bases remained unmatched. The CDR3 reads CASSRQGGGNQPQHF. DNA of the CDR3: TGTGCCAGCAGTCGACAGGGTGGGGGCAATCAGCCCCAGCATTTT.